This T cell receptor beta chain comes out of a study of response to subunit inactivated influenza vaccine. There are many counts of this clonotype. The antigen is undetermined. The CDR3 covers 14 residues. V lost 0 bases and J 7 bases, leaving 12 bases between the germline ends. The germline V gene encodes CDR1 SGHDT and CDR2 YYEEEE. TCRdb recomputed calls from the RT-PCR reads with MiXCR, one row per CDR3 protein. Here the sample spans about 780,000 distinct CDR3 sequences, less than 20% being singletons. Study results and caveats: Each seasonal flu vaccination may recruit only limited new T cells, authors suggested.

The source material was PBMCs from blood, sampled 5 days after vaccination. V and J are TRBV5-6 and TRBJ2-3, with D tentatively TRBD2 (6 bases). This clonotype originated in a man aged 45-60 years who received an inactivated influenza vaccine. CDR3 in amino acids: CASSLVTGEYTQYF. CDR3 DNA sequence: TGTGCCAGCAGCTTGGTAACGGGGGAGTATACGCAGTATTTT.